This T cell receptor beta chain was found in a study of blood T cell repertoires in COVID-19 (dated by TCRdb to 2019 to 2021). The study in broad terms: Recovered participants in ImmuneRACE Cohort 3 were defined as having two consecutive negative NP/OP PCR tests, clearance from a healthcare professional, or resolution of symptoms. Samples covering the acute and convalescent phases of COVID-19 were provided by collaborators in the United States, Italy and Spain. The material from the prospective study consisted of cDNA or gDNA derived from T cells, B-cell-depleted T cells, or PBMCs. Deeply sampled blood TCRbeta repertoires from subjects exposed to, actively infected with, or recovered from COVID-19 were included in the dataset. A freely available public database, intended as a resource for researchers studying the immune response to SARS-CoV-2, is where the repertoires were released. The samples were drawn from two sources: the first 160 participants of the ongoing ImmuneRACE study, and about 1,300 subjects contributed by 6 global collaborators. Sample metadata almost always included a de-identified subject ID, COVID-19 status, age in years and sex. Where HLA class I and class II types were available, the types were taken from metadata supplied by the sample provider, not from assay-based typing.

General findings and caveats noted by the study authors: The amount of clinical and demographic metadata varied by source and participant and was provided uncurated.

TCRbeta CDR3 regions were amplified from genomic DNA using the immunoSEQ Assay, a bias-controlled multiplex PCR. The published analysis was carried out like this. Nucleated cell counts per sample were estimated from amplification of reference gene primers within the assay. To quantify the absolute abundance of each unique TCRbeta CDR3 rearrangement, sequence reads were collapsed and filtered. Productive Simpson clonality was computed per sample as the square root of Simpson's diversity index over productive rearrangements. The clones in this table, taken by TCRdb from immuneACCESS, are in-frame only. Not every clone is retained; where verified, under half of the shortfall comes from an unresolved V gene, and the cause of the rest is unknown. V and J calls and clone size are given by that table; D and trimming were obtained from the DNA. The sample table lists under 400,000 clones, around 87% of them with a count of one. 1.5% to 2% of the sample rests with the top ten.

Worth noting for this clone: Its recognized antigen is unknown. It has no much larger one-base neighbor in the sample; base qualities were not kept.

Participants in the prospective study were aged 18 to 89 years, lived in some 24 United States geographic areas, and enrolled through a virtual design. Cohort assignment in the prospective study relied on participant-reported clinical history from a screening survey and a study questionnaire. In the prospective study, whole blood, serum and a nasopharyngeal or oropharyngeal swab were collected from each participant by mobile phlebotomists. Participants in the prospective study had the option to provide additional blood draws and questionnaires over a roughly 2-month period. Blood samples from the prospective study were shipped frozen or at room temperature prior to DNA extraction. Trimming at the junction amounts to 4 bases on V and 4 bases on J, and the germline ends lie 17 bases apart. The CDR3, from cysteine to phenylalanine, totals 15 residues. Only the CDR3 portion is preserved as DNA: 45 bases, with reading frame beginning at the first base. CDR1 SGDLS and CDR2 YYNGEE were looked up in the germline V gene.

The sequence joins TRBV9 to TRBJ1-1; no D gene is confidently identified. This receptor was obtained from a man between 35 and 55 years old in a cohort exposed to, infected with or recovered from COVID-19 (not recorded which). Sequencing was performed on PBMCs or T cells enriched from blood (not recorded which). The CDR3 loop reads CASSNRPQVGTEAFF. The DNA reads TGTGCCAGCAGCAACCGGCCCCAGGTGGGCACTGAAGCTTTCTTT.